The clone carrying this TCR beta chain was counted many times. This record belongs to a study of kidney transplant recipient with SARS-CoV-2 infection. TCRdb passed the reads through MiXCR, listing each CDR3 protein once. The top ten clones hold about 7% of a sample with fewer than 250,000 distinct CDR3 sequences, more than 25% of them seen once. This CDR3 has 12 residues. Trimming pared 6 bases from V and 5 bases from J, leaving 8 bases between. Germline-derived CDR1 and CDR2 are MNHGY and SAAAGT. This rearrangement joins TRBV6-8 to TRBJ2-1; D not certain. This receptor was taken from a male patient younger than 45 who had COVID-19 and was a kidney transplant recipient. Some T cells may have originated in the graft donor. Here the sequenced sample was a blood sample, taken at baseline and on day 111 from a kidney transplant recipient. CDR3 residues: CASRKLNNEQFF. The CDR3 region has the DNA TGTGCCAGCAGGAAACTGAACAATGAGCAGTTCTTC.